A single sample is the source of the 21 T cell receptor beta chains below, sequenced in a study of T cells in pancreatic ductal adenocarcinoma. The protocol was immunoSEQ multiplex PCR, while the TCRdb copy is restricted to in-frame clones and leaves out a portion. The profile shows 16,000 or so clones, roughly 89% of them singletons. No neoadjuvant therapy was given to the selected pancreatic ductal adenocarcinoma patients before their surgery. Sample: PBMCs. The receptors stem from a human donor with pancreatic ductal adenocarcinoma.

This clone was seen once. The V gene is TRBV4-3, the J gene TRBJ2-7; D gene uncertain. Deletions cut 0 bases from V and 0 bases from J, with 18 bases between. The CDR3 totals 18 residues. Per the germline V gene, CDR1 is LGHNA and CDR2 is YSLEER. The CDR3 reads CASSQDPPPDPSSYEQYF. CDR3 nucleotides: TGCGCCAGCAGCCAAGATCCCCCCCCGGACCCGAGCTCCTACGAGCAGTACTTC.

This rearrangement joins TRBV7-3 to TRBJ2-3; 15 bases map to TRBD2. Germline CDR1 reads SGHTA; CDR2 reads FQGTGA. V gave up 0 bases and J gave up 3 bases; unmatched junction bases: 7. The length of the CDR3 is 19 residues. CDR3 sequence: CASSLTGLAGGLGTDTQYF. The CDR3 nucleotides are TGTGCCAGCAGCTTAACAGGACTAGCGGGGGGGCTTGGGACAGATACGCAGTATTTT.

The chain employs TRBV9 and TRBJ1-1; D ambiguous. Trimming left V 0 bases short and J 0 bases short, with 3 bases between. The CDR3 contains 13 residues. Germline CDR1 and CDR2: SGDLS and YYNGEE. CDR3 protein: CASSVAMNTEAFF. The CDR3 bases are TGTGCCAGCAGCGTAGCTATGAACACTGAAGCTTTCTTT.

This chain links TRBV11-2 with TRBJ1-1, with D perhaps TRBD1 (6 bases). The CDR3 runs to 14 residues. The V end lost 7 bases, the J end lost 2 bases, and 14 bases lay between the germline ends. CDR1 is SGHAT, CDR2 FQNNGV, per germline. The CDR3 DNA follows: TGTGCCAGCACACCGGGGGCGATCAACACTGAAGCTTTCTTT. Translation: CASTPGAINTEAFF.

This clone was recorded once. V gene TRBV15 combines with J gene TRBJ1-4, with D maybe TRBD1 (5 bases). Germline V lookup: CDR1 LNHNV, CDR2 YYDKDF (reference sequence). V shed 0 bases and J shed 8 bases, with 16 bases lying between them. The CDR3 length is 16 residues. CDR3 DNA sequence: TGTGCCACCAGCAGAGACCGTAGCGGGGGGGGAGAAAAACTGTTTTTT. As protein: CATSRDRSGGGEKLFF.

The DNA for the CDR3 is TGTGCCACCAGCGGGTCGACAGGGGTCGGCGCCGGGGAGCTGTTTTTT. Translation: CATSGSTGVGAGELFF. This chain uses TRBV15 with TRBJ2-2; TRBD1 aligns across 8 bases. The germline V gene encodes CDR1 LNHNV and CDR2 YYDKDF (reference sequence). The CDR3 is 16 residues long. V trimming: 5 bases; J trimming: 6 bases; junction bases outside the gene matches: 11.

The CDR3 region has the DNA TGCGCCAGCGGGGAAGGGAACGCACTCACAGATACGCAGTATTTT. It encodes CASGEGNALTDTQYF. The chain carries TRBV5-1 and TRBJ2-3; no definite D call. V lost 7 bases to trimming and J lost 2 bases, with 17 bases between them. The germline gives CDR1 SGHRS, CDR2 YFSETQ. The CDR3 is 15 residues long.

The chain joins TRBV6-1 to TRBJ1-6, with 9 bases lining up with TRBD1. Trimming removed 1 base from V and 0 bases from J; junction bases left unmatched: 4. The CDR3 is 18 residues long. Germline V gives CDR1 MNHNS, CDR2 SASEGT. This chain's CDR3 is CASSEETGGSSYNSPLHF. As DNA, the CDR3 is TGTGCCAGCAGTGAAGAAACAGGGGGCAGCTCCTATAATTCACCCCTCCACTTT.

The chain carries TRBV28 and TRBJ2-7; D is unresolved. Germline CDR1 MDHEN, CDR2 SYDVKM. This CDR3 is built from 12 residues. V was pared by 5 bases and J by 6 bases, with 11 bases between. CDR3 bases: TGTGCCAGCAGTATTTACACGGGCGAGCAGTACTTC. This codes for CASSIYTGEQYF.

This chain links TRBV7-6 with TRBJ2-5; TRBD1 aligns across 9 bases. V lost 5 bases to trimming and J lost 8 bases; unmatched junction nucleotides: 12. The germline V gene encodes CDR1 SGHVS and CDR2 FNYEAQ. CDR3 size: 15 residues. The CDR3 sequence is CASSGRQGVVNTQYF. CDR3 in DNA: TGTGCCAGCAGCGGGAGACAGGGGGTTGTGAACACCCAGTACTTC.

This clone was picked up a small number of times. V and J are TRBV7-9 and TRBJ1-4, with D possibly TRBD1 on 5 matching bases. The CDR3 runs 14 residues. The germline V gene has CDR1 SEHNR and CDR2 FQNEAQ (reference sequence). Trimming removed 0 bases from V and 4 bases from J, with 6 bases in between. DNA of the CDR3: TGTGCCAGCAGCTTAGCGACAGTTAATGAAAAACTGTTTTTT. Translating it yields CASSLATVNEKLFF.

J is TRBJ1-1 and V is TRBV6-5; 7 nucleotides line up with TRBD1. The V gene's germline CDR1 is MNHEY and CDR2 SVGAGI. The V segment lost 6 bases and the J segment 4 bases; nucleotides outside the gene matches: 8. The CDR3 is 14 residues long. CDR3 sequence reads: CASRPARGATEAFF. The CDR3 DNA reads as TGTGCCAGCAGGCCCGCCAGGGGGGCCACTGAAGCTTTCTTT.

This clone was seen only a few times. The rearrangement joins TRBV4-1 to TRBJ1-1; D gene ambiguous. Deletions cut 4 bases from V and 2 bases from J, with 11 bases between. The length of the CDR3 is 14 residues. Germline V gives CDR1 MGHRA, CDR2 YSYEKL. The CDR3 region is CASSLRATNTEAFF. The DNA of the CDR3 is TGCGCCAGCAGCCTAAGGGCTACTAACACTGAAGCTTTCTTT.

This clone was detected only a few times. The chain is built from TRBV5-6 and TRBJ2-7; D is unresolved. V was shortened by 4 bases and J by 0 bases, with 8 bases between the two germline ends. Germline V gene sequence: CDR1 SGHDT, CDR2 YYEEEE. There are 13 residues in the CDR3. The CDR3 region has the DNA TGTGCCAGCAGCCCCGAGAGCTCCTACGAGCAGTACTTC. This translates into CASSPESSYEQYF.

V is TRBV7-9 and J is TRBJ1-2, with TRBD1 matching 7 bases. CDR1 is SEHNR and CDR2 is FQNEAQ in the germline V gene (reference sequence). J lost 0 bases, V lost 6 bases, and 10 bases had no gene match. CDR3 length: 16 amino acids. CDR3 region: CASRRTQGTANYGYTF. CDR3 DNA sequence: TGTGCCAGCAGACGGACCCAGGGGACAGCTAACTATGGCTACACCTTC. The whole variable domain, filled in from reference TRBV7-9 and TRBJ1-2, reads DTGVSQNPRHKITKRGQNVTFRCDPISEHNRLYWYRQTLGQGPEFLTYFQNEAQLEKSRLLSDRFSAERPKGSFSTLEIQRTEQGDSAMYLCASRRTQGTANYGYTFGSGTRLTVV.

The V and J genes are TRBV7-9 and TRBJ2-3; no definite D call. Trimming shortened V by 1 base and J by 0 bases, and 11 bases separated the two germline ends. Germline V lookup: CDR1 SEHNR, CDR2 FQNEAQ (reference sequence). The CDR3 spans 16 residues. The CDR3 loop is CASSLGAATSTDTQYF. The CDR3 nucleotides read TGTGCCAGCAGCTTAGGGGCAGCCACTAGCACAGATACGCAGTATTTT.

This clone appeared once. This sequence joins TRBV15 and TRBJ2-2; possibly TRBD1 or TRBD2 for D (5 bases each). Looked up from germline, CDR1 is LNHNV and CDR2 is YYDKDF (reference sequence). The CDR3 sequence is 18 residues long. V lost 3 bases, J lost 4 bases, and 21 bases lay in between. CDR3 loop: CATSRGDQGLFITGELFF. The DNA of the CDR3 is TGTGCCACCAGCAGGGGGGACCAAGGACTGTTTATCACCGGGGAGCTGTTTTTT. The entire variable domain, with the rest obtained from reference TRBV15 and TRBJ2-2, is as follows: DAMVIQNPRYQVTQFGKPVTLSCSQTLNHNVMYWYQQKSSQAPKLLFHYYDKDFNNEADTPDNFQSRRPNTSFCFLDIRSPGLGDTAMYLCATSRGDQGLFITGELFFGEGSRLTVL.

V gene TRBV15 combines with J gene TRBJ1-1; 9 positions match TRBD1. V dropped 2 bases and J dropped 6; count of bases not matched to a gene: 13. Germline CDR1 is LNHNV and CDR2 is YYDKDF (reference sequence). This CDR3 contains 17 residues. This CDR3 reads CATSRKTGGAFFSEAFF. DNA for the CDR3: TGTGCCACCAGCAGAAAAACAGGGGGCGCATTCTTTTCTGAAGCTTTCTTT.

The genes are TRBV9 and TRBJ1-3; TRBD1 aligns across 8 bases. With V trimmed by 4 bases and J by 0 bases, 15 bases remained unmatched. This CDR3 comprises 19 residues. Germline V gene data show CDR1 as SGDLS and CDR2 as YYNGEE. CDR3 DNA: TGTGCCAGCAGCTACTCCCCAGGGGGGACAGGAGCCTCTGGAAACACCATATATTTT. It translates to CASSYSPGGTGASGNTIYF.

The chain is built from TRBV19 and TRBJ1-1, with D perhaps matching TRBD1 (6 bases). Germline CDR1 and CDR2: LNHDA and SQIVND (reference sequence). V was trimmed by 3 bases and J by 1 base, leaving 9 bases between them. The CDR3 extends over 14 amino acids. The CDR3 bases are TGTGCCAGTAGTATCCCAGGGGCGAACACTGAAGCTTTCTTT. Translated, it gives CASSIPGANTEAFF.

The V and J genes are TRBV30 and TRBJ2-3; TRBD1 agrees at 8 bases. Germline CDR1 GTSNPN, CDR2 SVGIG (reference sequence). This CDR3 contains 15 residues. CDR3 bases: TGTGCTTCAGACCCCGGGACAGGAGCCACAGATACGCAGTATTTT. Protein product: CASDPGTGATDTQYF.